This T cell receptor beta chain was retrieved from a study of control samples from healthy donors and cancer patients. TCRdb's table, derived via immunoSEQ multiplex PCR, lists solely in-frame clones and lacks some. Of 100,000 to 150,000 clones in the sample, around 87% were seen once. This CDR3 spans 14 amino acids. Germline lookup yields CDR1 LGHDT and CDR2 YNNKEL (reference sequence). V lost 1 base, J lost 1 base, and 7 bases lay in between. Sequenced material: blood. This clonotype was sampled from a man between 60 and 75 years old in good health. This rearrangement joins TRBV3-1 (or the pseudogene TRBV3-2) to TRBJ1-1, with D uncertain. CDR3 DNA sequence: TGTGCCAGCAGCCAAGGCACAGAGAACACTGAAGCTTTCTTT. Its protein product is CASSQGTENTEAFF.